These 23 T cell receptor beta chains were all obtained from the same sample, sequenced in a study of CD8 T cells in Susac syndrome. Reverse transcription of 0.5 to 1 ug RNA was performed with random hexamers. TCRdb re-analysed the immunoSEQ multiplex PCR reads in MiXCR, keeping a single row per CDR3 protein. This table holds a few hundred thousand distinct CDR3 sequences, 85% found once. The sequenced sample consisted of CD8+ T cells from PBMCs. The source is a human donor with multiple sclerosis.

This chain connects TRBV4-1 to TRBJ2-7, with 10 bases aligning to TRBD1. The germline gives CDR1 MGHRA, CDR2 YSYEKL. CDR3 length: 15 residues. Trimming at V came to 2 bases and at J to 5 bases, leaving 6 bases not matched to a gene. The CDR3 spells CASSQPGQGKDEQYF. The CDR3, as DNA: TGCGCCAGCAGCCAACCGGGACAGGGGAAGGACGAGCAGTACTTC.

The CDR3 DNA follows: TGCGCCAGCAGCCAGAACCTACTTTCCCCCCACGAGCAGTACTTC. Its protein is CASSQNLLSPHEQYF. V is TRBV4-1 and J is TRBJ2-7; D not certain. The CDR3 totals 15 residues. Germline V CDR1 and CDR2: MGHRA, YSYEKL. The germline V and J ends were trimmed by 3 bases and 5 bases, with 17 bases remaining between them.

The V gene is TRBV27, the J gene TRBJ2-5; 8 bases are a match to TRBD1. Germline values: CDR1 MNHEY, CDR2 SMNVEV (reference sequence). The CDR3 spans 18 residues. V dropped 0 bases and J dropped 1; count of bases not matched to a gene: 10. DNA of the CDR3: TGTGCCAGCAGTTTATCGGGGCCCTTAACAGGGGGCCAAGAGACCCAGTACTTC. Protein product: CASSLSGPLTGGQETQYF.

V gene TRBV27 combines with J gene TRBJ2-1; D perhaps matches TRBD2 (5 bases). CDR1 is MNHEY, CDR2 SMNVEV, per germline (reference sequence). The length of the CDR3 is 13 residues. Trimming cost V 8 bases and J 8 bases, with 16 bases left between them. The CDR3 DNA reads TGTGCCAGCGCATTCGGGGTTCTCTATGAGCAGTTCTTC. Translation: CASAFGVLYEQFF.

The chain links TRBV3-1 to TRBJ1-4, with unresolved D. The CDR3 runs to 17 residues. Trimming took 0 bases from V and 0 from J, leaving 11 bases between them. The germline V gene has CDR1 LGHDT and CDR2 YNNKEL (reference sequence). DNA of the CDR3: TGTGCCAGCAGCCAAGATGCGGGGATACCAACTAATGAAAAACTGTTTTTT. It encodes CASSQDAGIPTNEKLFF.

CDR3 bases: TGCAGCGTTGTCACGGAGGAGACCTACGAGCAGTACTTC. It specifies CSVVTEETYEQYF. The chain is built from TRBV29-1 and TRBJ2-7; D might be TRBD2 (5 bases). CDR1 and CDR2 from the germline V gene are SQVTM and ANQGSEA. Between the trimmed V and J ends, which lost 4 bases and 2 bases, there was a span of 12 bases. CDR3 length: 13 residues.

The gene calls are TRBV28 and TRBJ1-5; tentative D call: TRBD1 (5 bases). The germline gives CDR1 MDHEN, CDR2 SYDVKM. The CDR3 is 13 residues long. V was pared by 6 bases and J by 4 bases, with 10 bases between. The CDR3 region is CASRPQENQPQHF. CDR3 DNA: TGTGCCAGCAGACCACAGGAAAATCAGCCCCAGCATTTT. Based on the CDR3 plus reference TRBV28 and TRBJ1-5, the full variable domain is DVKVTQSSRYLVKRTGEKVFLECVQDMDHENMFWYRQDPGLGLRLIYFSYDVKMKEKGDIPEGYSVSREKKERFSLILESASTNQTSMYLCASRPQENQPQHFGDGTRLSIL.

This chain connects TRBV7-6 to TRBJ2-3, with D possibly TRBD2 on 5 matching bases. V lost 1 base and J 2 bases, leaving 7 bases between the germline ends. The CDR3 is 14 residues long. CDR1 and CDR2 from the germline V gene are SGHVS and FNYEAQ. DNA for the CDR3: TGTGCCAGCAGCTTAGGAGGGTTCACAGATACGCAGTATTTT. It specifies CASSLGGFTDTQYF. Supplemented by reference TRBV7-6 and TRBJ2-3, the full variable domain reads GAGVSQSPRYKVTKRGQDVALRCDPISGHVSLYWYRQALGQGPEFLTYFNYEAQQDKSGLPNDRFSAERPEGSISTLTIQRTEQRDSAMYRCASSLGGFTDTQYFGPGTRLTVL.

The rearrangement uses TRBV6-1 and TRBJ2-2; the D gene is possibly TRBD2 (5 bases). Germline-derived CDR1 and CDR2 are MNHNS and SASEGT. There are 15 residues in the CDR3. V was trimmed by 6 bases and J by 4 bases, leaving 15 bases between them. The CDR3 loop reads CASSPPGLSTGELFF. Written as DNA, the CDR3 is TGTGCCAGCAGCCCCCCGGGGTTGAGCACCGGGGAGCTGTTTTTT.

This chain joins TRBV9 and TRBJ2-1; perhaps TRBD2 as D (5 bases). The CDR3 extends over 14 amino acids. Looked up from germline, CDR1 is SGDLS and CDR2 is YYNGEE. The ends were cut back, 1 base at V and 8 bases at J, with 13 bases in the middle. The CDR3 is CASSVNLALDEQFF. The CDR3 DNA is TGTGCCAGCAGCGTAAACTTAGCGTTGGATGAGCAGTTCTTC.

This chain joins TRBV5-4 and TRBJ2-3, with D perhaps matching TRBD2 (8 bases). The CDR3 sequence is 18 residues long. Deletions cut 4 bases from V and 2 bases from J, with 23 bases between. The germline CDR1 and CDR2 sequences are SGHNT and YYREEE (reference sequence). CDR3 loop: CASSREGAGDFNTDTQYF. The CDR3 region has the DNA TGTGCCAGCAGCCGGGAGGGGGCGGGAGACTTCAACACAGATACGCAGTATTTT. Filled out from reference TRBV5-4 and TRBJ2-3, the complete variable domain reads ETGVTQSPTHLIKTRGQQVTLRCSSQSGHNTVSWYQQALGQGPQFIFQYYREEENGRGNFPPRFSGLQFPNYSSELNVNALELDDSALYLCASSREGAGDFNTDTQYFGPGTRLTVL.

This chain joins TRBV15 and TRBJ2-1, with TRBD1 as a possible D gene (6 bases). The CDR3 contains 16 residues. V shed 3 bases and J shed 5 bases, with 17 bases lying between them. Germline assignment: CDR1 LNHNV and CDR2 YYDKDF (reference sequence). CDR3 residues: CATSSNRDIPDNEQFF. CDR3 bases: TGTGCCACCAGCAGTAACCGGGACATACCCGACAATGAGCAGTTCTTC. The full variable domain, completed using reference TRBV15 and TRBJ2-1, is DAMVIQNPRYQVTQFGKPVTLSCSQTLNHNVMYWYQQKSSQAPKLLFHYYDKDFNNEADTPDNFQSRRPNTSFCFLDIRSPGLGDTAMYLCATSSNRDIPDNEQFFGPGTRLTVL.

This clonotype was seen a handful of times. This chain uses TRBV19 with TRBJ2-7, with no clear D. Germline CDR1 is LNHDA and CDR2 is SQIVND (reference sequence). V was cut by 6 bases and J by 0 bases, with 9 bases left in between. This CDR3 contains 13 residues. The CDR3 DNA follows: TGTGCCAGTAGCCAGACAAGCTCCTACGAGCAGTACTTC. Its translation: CASSQTSSYEQYF. Looking up the rest from reference TRBV19 and TRBJ2-7 gives the full variable domain: DGGITQSPKYLFRKEGQNVTLSCEQNLNHDAMYWYRQDPGQGLRLIYYSQIVNDFQKGDIAEGYSVSREKKESFPLTVTSAQKNPTAFYLCASSQTSSYEQYFGPGTRLTVT.

The V call is TRBV19, the J call TRBJ2-1, with D hard to call. This CDR3 is 15 amino acids long. The V end lost 3 bases, the J end lost 3 bases, and 12 bases lay between the germline ends. The germline V gene has CDR1 LNHDA and CDR2 SQIVND (reference sequence). The CDR3 reads CASSMLMTLYNEQFF. The CDR3 coding sequence is TGTGCCAGTAGTATGTTAATGACTCTCTACAATGAGCAGTTCTTC.

The J gene is TRBJ1-2, the V gene TRBV27; 7 positions match TRBD1. Germline CDR1 and CDR2: MNHEY and SMNVEV (reference sequence). V was pared by 4 bases and J by 3 bases, with 14 bases of the junction left unmatched. The CDR3 length is 17 residues. The CDR3: CASSSRIYRGRDYGYTF. Written as DNA, the CDR3 is TGTGCCAGCAGTTCCCGGATATACAGGGGCCGGGACTATGGCTACACCTTC.

The chain joins TRBV19 to TRBJ2-7; D unresolved. Germline V gene data show CDR1 as LNHDA and CDR2 as SQIVND (reference sequence). This CDR3 comprises 13 residues. The V end was cut by 3 bases, the J end by 2 bases, with 8 bases between. Written as DNA, the CDR3 is TGTGCCAGTAGTATGGCGGCAACCTACGAGCAGTACTTC. The encoded protein is CASSMAATYEQYF.

This chain uses TRBV3-1 with TRBJ1-2; D possibly corresponds to TRBD1 (5 bases). Deletions cut 7 bases from V and 6 bases from J, with 12 bases between. The CDR3 is 12 amino acids. CDR1 is LGHDT and CDR2 is YNNKEL in the germline V gene (reference sequence). The DNA of the CDR3 is TGTGCCAGCACCCTCGGGGGTAATGGCTACACCTTC. It is translated as CASTLGGNGYTF.

The chain joins TRBV4-1 to TRBJ2-5, with 8 nucleotides matching TRBD1. J lost 5 bases, V lost 3 bases, and 5 bases had no gene match. This CDR3 comprises 14 residues. Germline loops: CDR1 MGHRA, CDR2 YSYEKL. Here the CDR3 DNA reads TGCGCCAGCAGCCACCTACAGGGGGATGAGACCCAGTACTTC. Its translation is CASSHLQGDETQYF.

This clonotype was seen a single time. This chain uses TRBV6-6 with TRBJ2-7; D is unclear. Trimming cost V 6 bases and J 4 bases, with 13 bases left between them. The V gene's germline CDR1 is MNHNY and CDR2 SVGAGI (reference sequence). The CDR3 is 13 residues long. The DNA of the CDR3 is TGTGCCAGCAGACCACTTCCTTATTACGAGCAGTACTTC. Residues: CASRPLPYYEQYF.

The chain carries TRBV5-1 and TRBJ1-1, with unresolved D. CDR1 and CDR2 from the germline V gene are SGHRS and YFSETQ. The V end was cut by 0 bases, the J end by 0 bases, with 9 bases between. This CDR3 region has 15 residues. The CDR3 region is CASSLEGGLNTEAFF. CDR3 sequence (DNA): TGCGCCAGCAGCTTGGAGGGAGGGCTGAACACTGAAGCTTTCTTT. Supplemented by reference TRBV5-1 and TRBJ1-1, the full variable domain reads KAGVTQTPRYLIKTRGQQVTLSCSPISGHRSVSWYQQTPGQGLQFLFEYFSETQRNKGNFPGRFSGRQFSNSRSEMNVSTLELGDSALYLCASSLEGGLNTEAFFGQGTRLTVV.

CDR3 bases: TGCAGCGTCGTGACAGGGCTCTCCTACGAGCAGTACTTC. Protein sequence: CSVVTGLSYEQYF. J is TRBJ2-7 and V is TRBV29-1; 7 bases agree with TRBD1. There are 13 residues in the CDR3. V lost 6 bases and J lost 0; bases outside the gene matches: 5. Germline loops: CDR1 SQVTM, CDR2 ANQGSEA.

This clonotype has only a few counts. The gene calls are TRBV13 and TRBJ2-7; D might be TRBD1 (6 bases). The CDR3 has 15 amino acids. Trimming cost V 6 bases and J 2 bases, with 17 bases left between them. The germline CDR1 and CDR2 sequences are PRHDT and FYEKMQ (reference sequence). The CDR3 DNA is TGTGCCAGCAGTTTACACGGGACATTGCCCTACGAGCAGTACTTC. Its translation is CASSLHGTLPYEQYF.

The gene calls are TRBV10-1 and TRBJ2-1; D might be TRBD2 (6 bases). Germline CDR1 reads WNHNN; CDR2 reads SYGVQD (reference sequence). This CDR3 spans 16 amino acids. V was trimmed by 3 bases and J by 2 bases, leaving 14 bases between them. CDR3 bases: TGCGCCAGCAGTGACGGGAGTGGGGAGGCCTACAATGAGCAGTTCTTC. This codes for CASSDGSGEAYNEQFF.